This TCR beta chain appears in the sequencing data of a study of CD8 T cells in ankylosing spondylitis. MiXCR was run by TCRdb on the 5' RACE reads, yielding one entry per CDR3 protein. This table holds about 130,000 distinct CDR3 sequences, over 7% found once. Overall study findings and caveats: Certain motif variants had earlier been reported in reactive arthritis synovial fluid and blood. It appeared that ankylosing spondylitis blood was characterized by a TCR beta motif of several highly homologous variants.

This clonotype has ten or more counts. No antigen is known for it. This TCR came from a male donor with ankylosing spondylitis or in good health (not recorded which). Sequencing was carried out using blood, either unsorted or a sorted T cell fraction (not recorded which).

The chain's CDR3 is CASSLSVGSIYNEQFF. In DNA, the CDR3 is TGTGCCAGCAGTTTATCCGTCGGGAGTATCTACAATGAGCAGTTCTTC. V gene TRBV12-3 or TRBV12-4 combines with J gene TRBJ2-1, with a weak D call TRBD2 (6 bases). The CDR3 spans 16 residues. Between the trimmed V and J ends, which lost 2 bases and 3 bases, there was a span of 14 bases.